Each of the 6 T cell receptor beta chains below was sequenced from the same sample in a study of blood T cells in healthy people across ages. For the second PCR, which ran for roughly 6 to 12 cycles, a sample-barcoded 5' primer and a J-beta primer mix were used. One entry per CDR3 protein results from TCRdb running MiXCR on the 5' RACE reads. The sample holds over 1,200,000 distinct CDR3 sequences, around 55% seen once. The material sequenced was blood. These TCRs come from a man between 18 and 29 years old in good health.

The chain recombines TRBV5-4 with TRBJ2-7; 9 bases agree with TRBD1. CDR3 length: 19 amino acids. The V gene end was trimmed by 1 base and the J gene end by 0 bases; junction bases not matched to a gene: 14. CDR1 is SGHNT, CDR2 YYREEE, per germline (reference sequence). The CDR3 spells CASSLNLVGQGFLSYEQYF. In DNA, the CDR3 is TGTGCCAGCAGCTTGAACCTAGTCGGACAGGGGTTCCTCTCCTACGAGCAGTACTTC.

The rearrangement uses TRBV4-1 and TRBJ2-6; either TRBD1 or TRBD2 may supply D (6 bases each). V gave up 4 bases and J gave up 0 bases, with 16 bases separating them. The CDR3 is 18 residues long. Germline V CDR1 and CDR2: MGHRA, YSYEKL. The CDR3 loop reads CASSPYGGQGSGANVLTF. Written as DNA, the CDR3 is TGCGCCAGCAGCCCTTACGGGGGACAAGGCTCTGGGGCCAACGTCCTGACTTTC.

This sequence joins TRBV28 and TRBJ1-2; TRBD1 matches at 8 bases. Losses at the gene ends were 8 bases for V and 5 bases for J; bases not matched to a gene: 10. This CDR3 contains 14 residues. The germline V gene encodes CDR1 MDHEN and CDR2 SYDVKM. The CDR3 loop reads CASYPGGAGYGYTF. The CDR3 DNA is TGTGCCAGCTACCCAGGGGGCGCTGGGTATGGCTACACCTTC.

The chain couples TRBV6-2 or TRBV6-3 to TRBJ2-5, with 13 bases lining up with TRBD2. Germline V CDR1 and CDR2: MNHEY, SVGEGT. V shed 2 bases and J 3 bases; nucleotides not matched to a gene: 3. The CDR3 is 16 residues long. CDR3: CASSYPGLAGKETQYF. CDR3 DNA sequence: TGTGCCAGCAGTTACCCGGGACTAGCGGGGAAAGAGACCCAGTACTTC.

A remark on this clonotype: This clone may be a read error of a much larger clone one base away. The chain joins TRBV6-4 to TRBJ2-1; 8 positions agree with TRBD1. Germline V gives CDR1 MRHNA, CDR2 SNTAGT. With 3 bases clipped from V and 8 bases from J, the junction kept 9 bases outside the gene matches. The CDR3 runs to 15 residues. This chain's CDR3 is CASSEGQGPYDEQFF. Written as DNA, the CDR3 is TGTGCCAGCAGTGAAGGACAGGGTCCGTACGATGAGCAGTTCTTC.

The chain links TRBV7-9 to TRBJ1-1; no clear D. CDR1 SEHNR and CDR2 FQNEAQ come from the germline V gene (reference sequence). V gave up 3 bases and J gave up 8 bases, with 7 bases separating them. CDR3 size: 11 residues. Here the CDR3 DNA reads TGTGCCAGCAGCTTGAGTCTCGAAGCTTTCTTT. Translated, it gives CASSLSLEAFF.